These 26 T cell receptor beta chains share one sample of origin, sequenced in a study of CD8+ T cells in alopecia areata. Extracted RNA was reverse transcribed into cDNA, the sequencing template. Measured with immunoSEQ multiplex PCR; TCRdb has only the in-frame clones, and not every one. There are 250,000 or so clones in the sample, none observed a single time. CD4, CD8alpha, NKG2D, NKG2ACE and other markers were used to sort pooled cutaneous lymph node cells. Material: CD4+ T cells sorted from a lymph node. The source of these receptors is a C3H/HeJ mouse with alopecia areata. The strain's MHC haplotype is H2-k.

There are a few counts of this clone. Mouse germline and gene names are used. The observed sequence ends 4 residues before the CDR3 terminus, with the missing tail filled in from the germline J gene. The chain couples TRBV1 to TRBJ2-5, with D perhaps TRBD1 (6 bases). Germline CDR1 NSQYPW, CDR2 LRSPGD (reference sequence). The CDR3 spans 14 residues. The sequenced part of the CDR3 DNA is TGCACCTGCAGTGCAGTCGGGACAAAAGAC. It encodes CTCSAVGTKD. The full-length CDR3 reads as CTCSAVGTKDTQYF. The full variable domain, in which reference TRBV1 and TRBJ2-5 provide the parts outside the CDR3, is VTLLEQNPRWRLVPRGQAVNLRCILKNSQYPWMSWYQQDLQKQLQWLFTLRSPGDKEVKSLPGADYLATRVTDTELRLQVANMSQGRTLYCTCSAVGTKDTQYFGPGTRLLVL.

This clone has only a few counts. The gene symbols are mouse symbols. The read comes to an end 3 residues before the CDR3 does, leaving the germline J gene to fill in the end. The chain links TRBV19 to TRBJ1-6, with 10 bases aligning to TRBD1. TRBJ1-6 is labeled an ORF, and its function is uncertain. Germline V gene lookup returns CDR1 FNHDT and CDR2 SITEND (reference sequence). V lost 4 bases and J lost 5; bases outside the gene matches: 0. There are 14 residues in the CDR3. The sequenced CDR3 bases are TGTGCCAGCAGTGACAGGGGGCATAATTCGCCC. Translated: CASSDRGHNSP. The full CDR3 protein is CASSDRGHNSPLYF.

This clone was observed a few times. The gene symbols are mouse symbols. The DNA ends 4 residues before the CDR3 does, and the rest of the CDR3 is filled in from the germline J gene. This chain joins TRBV13-3 and TRBJ2-4; 12 bases are shared with TRBD2. Germline lookup yields CDR1 NNHDY and CDR2 SYVADS. The CDR3 runs to 16 residues. Losses at the gene ends were 5 bases for V and 1 base for J; bases not matched to a gene: 5. The CDR3 reads CASSGTGGRGQNTLYF. The DNA read from the CDR3 is TGTGCCAGCAGCGGGACTGGGGGGCGAGGTCAAAAC.

The sample holds a few counts of this clone. All gene names here are mouse names. The observed sequence ends 4 residues before the CDR3 terminus, with the missing tail filled in from the germline J gene. The chain employs TRBV13-1 and TRBJ2-7; D might be TRBD1 (5 bases). CDR3 size: 12 residues. Germline V gives CDR1 NSHNY, CDR2 SYGAGN. Trimming removed 9 bases from V and 0 bases from J, with 10 bases in between. CDR3 DNA (partial): TGTGCCACAGGACAAAGCTCCTAT. The encoded protein is CATGQSSY. The full CDR3 is CATGQSSYEQYF.

The sample holds a few counts of this clone. Each gene name is a mouse one. The read finishes 4 residues shy of the CDR3 end, and the germline J gene is used to complete it. The rearrangement uses TRBV5 and TRBJ2-3, with TRBD1 matching over 7 bases. J gave up 3 bases and V 2 bases, and 5 bases lay outside the gene matches. The CDR3 runs to 15 residues. In germline, CDR1 is LGHNA, CDR2 YNLKQL (reference sequence). The CDR3 loop is CASSQRQGRAETLYF. Partial CDR3 DNA: TGTGCCAGCAGCCAAAGACAGGGACGGGCAGAA.

This clone was seen ten or more times. The genes and germline here are from mouse. The read terminates 4 residues ahead of where the CDR3 ends, so the germline J gene completes it. The rearrangement joins TRBV17 to TRBJ2-2, with D perhaps matching TRBD1 (5 bases). V gave up 0 bases and J gave up 2 bases, with 7 bases separating them. The germline V gene encodes CDR1 MNHDT and CDR2 YYDKIL. This CDR3 has 15 amino acids. CDR3: CASSRERQNTGQLYF. The CDR3 bases that were read are TGTGCTAGCAGTAGAGAAAGACAGAACACCGGG.

With respect to this clone: Gene names refer to mouse genes. Sequencing ends 4 residues short of the CDR3 end; the germline J gene provides the rest. Other DNA sequences in this specimen translate into the identical CDR3. V gene TRBV13-1 combines with J gene TRBJ1-1, with 9 bases identical to TRBD1. Unmatched junction bases numbered 2, after V lost 1 base and J lost 4 bases. Germline-derived CDR1 and CDR2 are NSHNY and SYGAGN. This CDR3 is built from 14 residues. Incomplete CDR3 DNA: TGTGCCAGCAGTGATCCGACAGGGGGCACA. Translated, it gives CASSDPTGGT. The whole CDR3 sequence is CASSDPTGGTEVFF.

A few counts support this clone. The genes are named according to mouse. With the read ending 4 residues before the CDR3 end, the germline J gene is used to fill in that end. The V and J genes are TRBV17 and TRBJ2-1; TRBD1 is a possible D gene (6 bases). Trimming left V 2 bases short and J 1 base short, with 12 bases between. CDR1 is MNHDT and CDR2 is YYDKIL in the germline V gene. The CDR3 totals 16 residues. CDR3 DNA, as far as it was read: TGTGCTAGCAGTAGATCTCCGGGACAAAACTATGCT. This encodes CASSRSPGQNYA. The CDR3, in full, reads CASSRSPGQNYAEQFF.

This clone has only a few counts. Genes here carry mouse names. Read data end 4 residues before the CDR3 end; the end is taken from the germline J gene. This specimen includes other DNA sequences encoding the same CDR3. The chain couples TRBV5 to TRBJ2-1; 8 bases align to TRBD1. After removal of 4 bases from V and 3 bases from J, the junction contained 5 bases not matched to a gene. The CDR3 is 15 residues long. Germline assignment: CDR1 LGHNA and CDR2 YNLKQL (reference sequence). CDR3 bases read: TGTGCCAGCAGCCCCCCAGGGGGCGGCTATGCT. This translates into CASSPPGGGYA. The entire CDR3 protein reads CASSPPGGGYAEQFF.

This clone appeared a few times. Mouse gene names apply. The observed sequence ends 4 residues before the CDR3 terminus, with the missing tail filled in from the germline J gene. V is TRBV1 and J is TRBJ2-4, with a possible D match to TRBD2 (5 bases). Germline V gene sequence: CDR1 NSQYPW, CDR2 LRSPGD (reference sequence). The CDR3 contains 15 residues. Trimming cost V 0 bases and J 0 bases, with 7 bases left between them. This CDR3 is CTCSADWASQNTLYF. The covered CDR3 bases are TGCACCTGCAGTGCAGACTGGGCTAGTCAAAAC.

This clone was detected many times. Genes and germline are mouse. From the germline J gene comes the end of the CDR3, since the read stops 4 residues before it. This sequence joins TRBV13-3 and TRBJ2-5; 11 nucleotides match TRBD2. The CDR3 has 15 amino acids. Germline CDR1 and CDR2: NNHDY and SYVADS. CDR3 loop: CASSDTGGARDTQYF. The sequenced CDR3 bases are TGTGCCAGCAGTGATACTGGGGGGGCGAGAGAC.

This clone was found many times. Here the gene names and germline are mouse. The read stops 4 residues short of the end of the CDR3; the missing end is completed from the germline J gene. Other DNA sequences in this sample translate to the same CDR3. The rearrangement uses TRBV13-1 and TRBJ2-1; D remains unclear. In germline, CDR1 is NSHNY, CDR2 SYGAGN. V was clipped by 0 bases and J by 1 base, with 5 bases between them. The CDR3 sequence is 14 residues long. The chain's CDR3 is CASSDVLNYAEQFF. CDR3 DNA (partial): TGTGCCAGCAGTGATGTTTTGAACTATGCT.

This clone was counted only a few times. Germline and genes: mouse. The CDR3 is CASSTDRGQDTQYF. Partial CDR3 DNA: TGTGCCAGCAGCACCGACAGGGGGCAAGAC. This chain connects TRBV5 to TRBJ2-5; TRBD1 matches at 9 bases. The read is 4 residues too short to cover the CDR3 end, so that end is filled in from the germline J gene. Germline CDR1 and CDR2: LGHNA and YNLKQL (reference sequence). CDR3 length: 14 amino acids. Losses at the gene ends were 5 bases for V and 3 bases for J; bases not matched to a gene: 3.

For this clone: Gene and germline names: mouse. CDR3 DNA, as far as it was read: TGTGCCAGCAGAACCGGGACAAGTAATTCGCCC. This codes for CASRTGTSNSP. The full CDR3 protein is CASRTGTSNSPLYF. The J gene is TRBJ1-6, the V gene TRBV19; tentatively, D is TRBD1 (6 bases). The read falls 3 residues short of the CDR3 end, and the missing part is taken from the germline J gene. TRBJ1-6 has ORF status, its function being uncertain. Germline V gene data show CDR1 as FNHDT and CDR2 as SITEND (reference sequence). The CDR3 runs 14 residues. V lost 5 bases and J lost 6, with 12 bases in between.

This clone has only a few counts. Gene names refer to mouse genes. The read ends 4 residues before the CDR3 terminus; that terminus is restored from the germline J gene. The chain links TRBV13-3 to TRBJ2-7; 9 positions agree with TRBD2. Germline lookup yields CDR1 NNHDY and CDR2 SYVADS. This CDR3 comprises 14 residues. V lost 6 bases to trimming and J lost 3 bases; unmatched junction nucleotides: 7. Partial CDR3 DNA: TGTGCCAGCAAGGGGGGGACTGGGAGCTAT. Its protein is CASKGGTGSY. The full CDR3 reads CASKGGTGSYEQYF.

A word on this clone: All gene names here are mouse names. The CDR3 extends 4 residues past the end of the read, so its final part is completed from the germline J gene. The chain joins TRBV19 to TRBJ2-1; 11 bases line up with TRBD1. The CDR3 runs 14 residues. The germline V gene has CDR1 FNHDT and CDR2 SITEND (reference sequence). CDR3 region: CASKDRGRGAEQFF. The part of the CDR3 DNA that was read is TGTGCCAGCAAGGACAGGGGGCGGGGAGCT. Variable domain in full (rest from reference TRBV19 and TRBJ2-1): GGIITQTPKFLIGQEGQKLTLKCQQNFNHDTMYWYRQDSGKGLRLIYYSITENDLQKGDLSEGYDASREKKSSFSLTVTSAQKNEMAVFLCASKDRGRGAEQFFGPGTRLTVL.

The sample holds a few counts of this clone. Gene names are mouse gene names. The CDR3 end is not reached by the read, which stops 4 residues before it; the germline J gene fills it in. The V gene is TRBV13-1, the J gene TRBJ2-5; tentatively, D is TRBD1 (6 bases). There are 14 residues in the CDR3. Germline V gene data show CDR1 as NSHNY and CDR2 as SYGAGN. The CDR3 loop is CASSGPGQKDTQYF. The sequenced part of the CDR3 DNA is TGTGCCAGCAGTGGACCGGGACAAAAAGAC.

This clone was picked up a small number of times. The gene symbols are mouse symbols. The CDR3 is cut off 4 residues early in the read; its end comes from the germline J gene. This sequence joins TRBV13-2 and TRBJ2-4; maybe TRBD2 (5 bases). Germline V CDR1 and CDR2: NNHNN, SYGAGS (reference sequence). The CDR3 sequence is 14 residues long. V was trimmed by 3 bases and J by 0 bases, leaving 8 bases between them. CDR3 bases read: TGTGCCAGCGGTGGGACTTCTAGTCAAAAC. This gives the protein CASGGTSSQN. Given in full, the CDR3 is CASGGTSSQNTLYF.

Comment on this clone: Gene names refer to mouse genes. The CDR3 DNA, read in part, is TGTGCCAGCAGCCTCCGGGACAGGGGGTTCTAT. It specifies CASSLRDRGFY. The full CDR3 protein is CASSLRDRGFYEQYF. The rearrangement links TRBV5 to TRBJ2-7; 11 nucleotides align to TRBD1. Read data end 4 residues before the CDR3 end; the end is taken from the germline J gene. Germline V gene sequence: CDR1 LGHNA, CDR2 YNLKQL (reference sequence). The CDR3 consists of 15 residues. Trimming at V came to 4 bases and at J to 3 bases, leaving 5 bases not matched to a gene.

To note about this clone: Gene names follow the mouse nomenclature. With the read ending 4 residues before the CDR3 end, the germline J gene is used to fill in that end. V usage is TRBV1 and J usage is TRBJ2-3; D possibly corresponds to TRBD1 (5 bases). This CDR3 is 16 amino acids long. Germline values: CDR1 NSQYPW, CDR2 LRSPGD (reference sequence). V lost 2 bases, J lost 0 bases, and 12 bases lay in between. The CDR3 is CTCSAPSTASAETLYF. The CDR3 DNA, read in part, is TGCACCTGCAGTGCACCCTCGACAGCTAGTGCAGAA.

In its sample, this clone was seen a few times. Gene names are the mouse ones. The CDR3 end is not reached by the read, which stops 4 residues before it; the germline J gene fills it in. The sample holds other DNA sequences that translate to the same CDR3. J is TRBJ1-2 and V is TRBV13-1; D ambiguous. Germline CDR1 and CDR2: NSHNY and SYGAGN. The V end was cut by 4 bases, the J end by 0 bases, with 7 bases between. The CDR3 runs 13 residues. CDR3 DNA (partial): TGTGCCAGCAGTCTGCAGGCAAACTCC. Protein: CASSLQANS. The whole CDR3 sequence reads CASSLQANSDYTF.

Note on this clone: Gene names refer to mouse genes. The read stops 4 residues short of the end of the CDR3; the missing end is completed from the germline J gene. The gene calls are TRBV13-3 and TRBJ2-7, with a possible D match to TRBD2 (6 bases). Trimming shortened V by 5 bases and J by 2 bases, and 14 bases separated the two germline ends. This CDR3 contains 14 residues. Germline CDR1 NNHDY, CDR2 SYVADS. This chain's CDR3 is CASRLTWGPYEQYF. CDR3 DNA (partial): TGTGCCAGCAGACTCACCTGGGGACCCTAT.

As regards this clone: The gene names here belong to mouse. With the read ending 4 residues before the CDR3 end, the germline J gene is used to fill in that end. The V gene is TRBV13-2, the J gene TRBJ2-1, with 8 bases identical to TRBD2. The CDR3 contains 16 residues. J gave up 3 bases and V 1 base, and 6 bases lay outside the gene matches. The germline V gene encodes CDR1 NNHNN and CDR2 SYGAGS (reference sequence). CDR3 protein: CASGDWPGGPYAEQFF. The sequenced part of the CDR3 DNA is TGTGCCAGCGGTGATTGGCCTGGGGGGCCCTATGCT.

This clone was seen more than once but under ten times. Germline and genes here are mouse. The observed sequence ends 4 residues before the CDR3 terminus, with the missing tail filled in from the germline J gene. The chain has TRBV31 and TRBJ2-2; D is unresolved. V lost 2 bases and J 4 bases, leaving 11 bases between the germline ends. Per the germline V gene, CDR1 is GKSSPN and CDR2 is SITVG. The CDR3 consists of 14 residues. The CDR3 region is CAWSVPVGTGQLYF. Incomplete CDR3 DNA: TGTGCCTGGAGTGTCCCAGTGGGCACCGGG.

Only a few counts were recorded for this clone. These gene names are mouse names. The CDR3 extends 4 residues past the end of the read, so its final part is completed from the germline J gene. This chain uses TRBV1 with TRBJ2-1, with 8 nucleotides matching TRBD1. The V and J ends lost 7 bases and 0 bases, in that order; junction bases with no gene match: 2. The CDR3 totals 14 residues. CDR1 is NSQYPW, CDR2 LRSPGD, per germline (reference sequence). The CDR3 loop reads CTCTDRGNYAEQFF. CDR3 DNA, as far as it was read: TGCACCTGCACTGACAGGGGTAACTATGCT.

This clone was counted a few times. Gene and germline names: mouse. The read terminates 4 residues ahead of where the CDR3 ends, so the germline J gene completes it. The rearrangement links TRBV13-2 to TRBJ2-1, with 9 positions matching TRBD2. After removal of 5 bases from V and 6 bases from J, the junction contained 0 bases not matched to a gene. The CDR3 totals 12 residues. Germline assignment: CDR1 NNHNN and CDR2 SYGAGS (reference sequence). CDR3: CASGGLGAEQFF. The CDR3 bases that were read are TGTGCCAGCGGGGGACTGGGTGCT.